This T cell receptor (beta chain) was captured in a study of blood T cell repertoires in COVID-19. Study-level background: The samples span acute and convalescent COVID-19 from the United States, Italy and Spain.

This clone was seen only a few times. Per germline, CDR1 MNHEY and CDR2 SVGAGI. Germline trimming cut 6 bases from V and 4 bases from J; bases unmatched to any gene: 9. CDR3 length: 15 residues. The repertoire was sequenced with immunoSEQ multiplex PCR; TCRdb's copy has only in-frame clones and lacks some. The sample includes about 370,000 clones, just under 90% of them seen just once. Sequenced material: PBMCs or T cells enriched from blood (not recorded which). The receptor was derived from a young woman who had recovered from COVID-19. V usage is TRBV6-5 and J usage is TRBJ1-2, with 9 bases aligning to TRBD1. The CDR3 nucleotides read TGTGCCAGCAGCCCCGCCGGGACAGGGAGCTATGGCTACACCTTC. It translates to CASSPAGTGSYGYTF.